The 13 T cell receptor beta chains below were found in one sample sequenced in a study of cytomegalovirus exposure and HLA in healthy donors. Profiling relied on immunoSEQ multiplex PCR, and the TCRdb table lists in-frame clones only, not all of them. The sample holds some 150,000 clones, around 87% seen once. The sample was PBMCs. All receptors come from a woman aged 25-40 years in good health and CMV-seronegative.

CDR3 bases: TGTGCCAGCAGCTTTTATACCACCGCGGGACCGCACGCGGCCCTCCACTTT. Protein: CASSFYTTAGPHAALHF. V gene TRBV7-2 combines with J gene TRBJ1-6, with D possibly matching TRBD1 (5 bases). Germline V gene sequence: CDR1 SGHTA, CDR2 FQGNSA. The CDR3 sequence is 17 residues long. Trimming removed 3 bases at V and 14 bases at J, with 26 bases between.

The CDR3 reads CASSPTVYEQYF. The CDR3 DNA is TGTGCCAGCAGTCCGACAGTCTACGAGCAGTACTTC. This chain uses TRBV6-5 with TRBJ2-7; D perhaps matches TRBD1 (5 bases). Germline V gene lookup returns CDR1 MNHEY and CDR2 SVGAGI. The CDR3 has 12 residues. V was shortened by 5 bases and J by 3 bases, with 8 bases between the two germline ends.

The sample holds a few counts of this clone. This chain connects TRBV6-6 to TRBJ1-2; no reliable D call. The CDR3 totals 15 residues. Germline V lookup: CDR1 MNHNY, CDR2 SVGAGI (reference sequence). Trimming stripped 2 bases from V and 4 bases from J, with 14 bases between. DNA for the CDR3: TGTGCCAGCAGTTACCCTATAGGAGGGCGCTATGGCTACACCTTC. This codes for CASSYPIGGRYGYTF.

V is TRBV6-5 and J is TRBJ2-3; 8 bases map to TRBD2. This CDR3 has 15 residues. J gave up 0 bases and V 2 bases, and 1 base lay outside the gene matches. CDR1 MNHEY and CDR2 SVGAGI come from the germline V gene. The chain's CDR3 is CASSYIAGSTDTQYF. The CDR3 nucleotides are TGTGCCAGCAGTTACATAGCGGGGAGCACAGATACGCAGTATTTT.

This clone has more than one count but fewer than ten. The chain couples TRBV5-4 to TRBJ2-2; maybe TRBD2 (5 bases). V was trimmed by 5 bases and J by 6 bases, leaving 8 bases between them. The CDR3 loop spans 12 amino acids. Germline CDR1 reads SGHNT; CDR2 reads YYREEE (reference sequence). The CDR3 region is CASRDLAGELFF. The CDR3 DNA is TGTGCCAGCAGGGACTTAGCCGGGGAGCTGTTTTTT.

V usage is TRBV6-6 and J usage is TRBJ1-5, with a possible D match to TRBD1 (5 bases). The CDR3 runs 14 residues. Germline values: CDR1 MNHNY, CDR2 SVGAGI (reference sequence). V was pared by 7 bases and J by 2 bases, with 12 bases between. The CDR3 loop is CASTPTEGNQPQHF. CDR3 bases: TGTGCCAGCACCCCGACAGAAGGCAATCAGCCCCAGCATTTT.

The chain carries TRBV7-2 and TRBJ1-2; 7 nucleotides align to TRBD1. The CDR3 is made up of 13 amino acids. V lost 6 bases to trimming and J lost 8 bases; unmatched junction nucleotides: 9. The germline V gene encodes CDR1 SGHTA and CDR2 FQGNSA. The CDR3, as DNA: TGTGCCAGCAGGCAAACAGGGGCGAGGGGCTACACCTTC. Translation: CASRQTGARGYTF.

This chain connects TRBV7-6 to TRBJ2-3; 9 bases match TRBD1. Germline V gene sequence: CDR1 SGHVS, CDR2 FNYEAQ. The junction had 5 bases not matched to a gene; V was cut back by 6 bases and J by 1 base. This CDR3 comprises 15 residues. The DNA for the CDR3 is TGTGCCAGCAGACTCACAGGGGGCGGCACAGATACGCAGTATTTT. Amino acids: CASRLTGGGTDTQYF.

This rearrangement joins TRBV7-8 to TRBJ1-5; no reliable D call. Per germline, CDR1 SGHVS and CDR2 FQNEAQ. V lost 2 bases to trimming and J lost 3 bases, with 8 bases between them. This CDR3 region has 14 residues. CDR3 loop: CASSLTGNNQPQHF. In DNA, the CDR3 is TGTGCCAGCAGCTTAACGGGAAACAATCAGCCCCAGCATTTT.

The V call is TRBV30, the J call TRBJ2-3, with 10 bases identical to TRBD1. The junction had 3 bases not matched to a gene; V was cut back by 3 bases and J by 0 bases. The CDR3 totals 15 residues. Germline assignment: CDR1 GTSNPN and CDR2 SVGIG (reference sequence). The chain's CDR3 is CAWSQGQGSTDTQYF. The CDR3 DNA is TGTGCCTGGAGCCAGGGACAGGGGAGCACAGATACGCAGTATTTT.

In this sample, this clone turned up once. The chain employs TRBV18 and TRBJ1-1; D remains unclear. The V end was cut by 2 bases, the J end by 3 bases, with 7 bases between. The CDR3 covers 13 residues. Germline values: CDR1 KGHSH, CDR2 LQKENI. The CDR3 coding sequence is TGTGCCAGCTCACCATCGGGGTACACTGAAGCTTTCTTT. This encodes CASSPSGYTEAFF.

There are a few counts of this clone. The chain combines TRBV5-1 with TRBJ2-1, with D perhaps matching TRBD1 (5 bases). Germline V gene data show CDR1 as SGHRS and CDR2 as YFSETQ. Trimming shortened V by 4 bases and J by 5 bases, and 10 bases separated the two germline ends. The length of the CDR3 is 13 residues. The CDR3: CASSLTGNNEQFF. CDR3 DNA: TGCGCCAGCAGCCTTACAGGTAACAATGAGCAGTTCTTC.

A single count supports this clone. The chain carries TRBV11-2 and TRBJ2-7; the D gene is possibly TRBD1 (6 bases). This CDR3 is built from 14 residues. V was cut by 6 bases and J by 3 bases, with 15 bases left in between. Germline V gene lookup returns CDR1 SGHAT and CDR2 FQNNGV. The CDR3 DNA reads TGTGCCAGCAGTTCCGGGACACCCCTCTACGAGCAGTACTTC. Encoded protein: CASSSGTPLYEQYF.